The sequence of this T cell receptor (beta chain) was determined in a study of blood T cells in healthy people across ages. Isolation yielded PBMCs, at least 7 million per sample, in every case. A second PCR of about 6 to 11 cycles used a sample-barcoded 5' primer and a J-beta primer mix. A single record per CDR3 protein comes from TCRdb applying MiXCR to the 5' RACE reads. Of over 1.5 million distinct CDR3 sequences in the sample, just under 50% were seen once. Findings and caveats of the study: Whereas aged donors had fewer naive CD4+ cells, long-lived donors had more of them and higher diversity. Donor CMV infection status was unknown, possibly confounding age-related changes in expanded clonotypes.

On this clonotype: What it binds is unknown.

The receptor comes from a woman aged 40 to 55 in good health. The sequencing input was blood.

CDR3 in amino acids: CSASRPLIKNIQYF. In nucleotides, the CDR3 is TGCAGTGCTAGCCGGCCCTTGATCAAAAACATTCAGTACTTC. V and J are TRBV20-1 and TRBJ2-4, with no clear D. V shed 3 bases and J shed 3 bases, with 12 bases lying between them. CDR3 length equals 14 residues. CDR1 is DFQATT and CDR2 is SNEGSKA in the germline V gene (reference sequence).